This T cell receptor (beta chain) comes out of a study of OX40 agonist ivuxolimab in advanced cancers. Study findings and constraints: Among the lowest peripheral clonal expansion occurred in 0.1-3.0 mg/kg partial responders. It was also the case that some nonresponders had low normalized T-cell clonal expansion.

The table lists this clone with a count of one. Antigen unknown. Repertoires were generated with immunoSEQ multiplex PCR, while TCRdb's copy carries only in-frame clones and drops some. This table holds around 60,000 clones, 80% to 90% found once. The CDR3 runs 17 residues. The V end was cut by 4 bases, the J end by 0 bases, with 17 bases between. Germline V CDR1 and CDR2: SGHVS, FNYEAQ. The source material was CD4+ or CD8+ T cells sorted from blood, sampled in a trial of the OX40 agonist ivuxolimab. V and J are TRBV7-6 and TRBJ2-3; the D gene is possibly TRBD2 (7 bases). This receptor was obtained from an adult with an advanced solid tumor such as melanoma, head and neck, liver or kidney cancer. The chain's CDR3 is CASSSPRGGSSTDTQYF. As DNA, the CDR3 is TGTGCCAGCAGCTCGCCTAGGGGGGGCTCTAGCACAGATACGCAGTATTTT.